One sample yielded the 21 T cell receptor beta chains listed below, sequenced in a study of OX40 agonist ivuxolimab in advanced cancers. Profiling relied on immunoSEQ multiplex PCR, and the TCRdb table lists in-frame clones only, not all of them. The sample carries some 83,000 clones, around 90% recorded once. The sample consisted of CD4+ or CD8+ T cells sorted from blood, taken in a trial of the OX40 agonist ivuxolimab. Receptors originate from an adult with an advanced solid tumor such as melanoma, head and neck, liver or kidney cancer.

The rearrangement links TRBV19 to TRBJ1-2; no clear D gene. Germline V lookup: CDR1 LNHDA, CDR2 SQIVND (reference sequence). CDR3 length equals 12 residues. Trimming cost V 3 bases and J 8 bases, with 10 bases left between them. The CDR3 region is CASSMTGIGYTF. CDR3 nucleotide sequence: TGTGCCAGTAGTATGACGGGTATAGGCTACACCTTC.

The chain employs TRBV28 and TRBJ2-1; D is undetermined. This CDR3 contains 14 residues. V was pared by 2 bases and J by 5 bases, with 10 bases between. Germline loops: CDR1 MDHEN, CDR2 SYDVKM. CDR3 region: CASSLLGSHNEQFF. DNA of the CDR3: TGTGCCAGCAGTTTACTAGGTTCCCACAATGAGCAGTTCTTC.

The chain combines TRBV27 with TRBJ1-1; tentatively, D is TRBD1 (6 bases). Germline CDR1 MNHEY, CDR2 SMNVEV (reference sequence). Trimming took 6 bases from V and 9 from J, leaving 14 bases between them. This CDR3 is 12 amino acids long. The chain's CDR3 is CASRRARGKAFF. The CDR3 nucleotides are TGTGCCAGCAGGCGAGCTAGGGGGAAAGCTTTCTTT.

The chain couples TRBV6-1 to TRBJ2-7, with 7 nucleotides matching TRBD2. The germline V gene has CDR1 MNHNS and CDR2 SASEGT. The CDR3 loop spans 18 amino acids. With V trimmed by 4 bases and J by 0 bases, 15 bases remained unmatched. In DNA, the CDR3 is TGTGCCAGCAGTGCCGGGCTAGCGGCTCTGGGGTACTCCTACGAGCAGTACTTC. Its translation: CASSAGLAALGYSYEQYF.

Only a few counts were recorded for this clone. V and J are TRBV6-5 and TRBJ1-1; possibly TRBD1 for D (6 bases). Per germline, CDR1 MNHEY and CDR2 SVGAGI. CDR3 length: 16 residues. The V and J ends lost 6 bases and 4 bases respectively, with 21 bases between them. The chain's CDR3 is CASSYRVNWRSTEAFF. For the CDR3, the DNA is TGTGCCAGCAGCTACAGGGTAAATTGGAGGAGCACTGAAGCTTTCTTT.

The chain carries TRBV6-6 and TRBJ1-2; D remains ambiguous. The CDR3 is made up of 12 amino acids. CDR1 is MNHNY, CDR2 SVGAGI, per germline (reference sequence). V lost 7 bases and J 8 bases, leaving 14 bases between the germline ends. The CDR3 DNA reads as TGTGCCAGCAACTCCCCCTCTCTGGGCTACACCTTC. Protein sequence: CASNSPSLGYTF.

The chain couples TRBV27 to TRBJ2-7; D may be TRBD1 (5 bases). The CDR3 runs to 13 residues. The V end was cut by 3 bases, the J end by 3 bases, with 9 bases between. Germline V gene sequence: CDR1 MNHEY, CDR2 SMNVEV (reference sequence). The CDR3 region is CASSFDSNYEQYF. The CDR3 coding sequence is TGTGCCAGCAGTTTCGACAGTAACTACGAGCAGTACTTC.

The J gene is TRBJ2-3, the V gene TRBV2; D may be TRBD2 (5 bases). This CDR3 region has 13 residues. The germline CDR1 and CDR2 sequences are SNHLY and FYNNEI. Trimming left V 8 bases short and J 7 bases short, with 16 bases between. CDR3 amino acids: CASFRASSYTQYF. As DNA, the CDR3 is TGTGCCAGCTTTCGGGCTAGCTCTTATACGCAGTATTTT.

V gene TRBV19 combines with J gene TRBJ2-3, with TRBD2 identical over 12 bases. The CDR3 totals 16 residues. Germline V CDR1 and CDR2: LNHDA, SQIVND (reference sequence). J was trimmed by 5 bases and V by 5 bases; bases with no gene match: 8. CDR3 sequence (DNA): TGTGCCAGTAGTGTCCGGACTAGCGGGGCGCTAGATACGCAGTATTTT. This sequence encodes CASSVRTSGALDTQYF.

The chain couples TRBV11-2 to TRBJ1-4; D gene uncertain. V lost 5 bases, J lost 4 bases, and 11 bases lay in between. Germline V gene data show CDR1 as SGHAT and CDR2 as FQNNGV. This CDR3 spans 14 amino acids. The CDR3 sequence: CASSPRPGNEKLFF. CDR3 sequence (DNA): TGTGCCAGCAGCCCCCGGCCTGGTAATGAAAAACTGTTTTTT.

The gene calls are TRBV30 and TRBJ2-7; D unresolved. The V and J ends lost 0 bases and 3 bases respectively, with 6 bases between them. The CDR3 has 12 residues. Germline V gene lookup returns CDR1 GTSNPN and CDR2 SVGIG (reference sequence). CDR3 DNA: TGTGCCTGGAGTGTCACAGTCTACGAGCAGTACTTC. This translates into CAWSVTVYEQYF.

This clone was recorded once. The chain recombines TRBV11-2 with TRBJ2-1; D may correspond to TRBD1 or TRBD2 (5 bases each). CDR1 and CDR2 (germline): SGHAT, FQNNGV. The CDR3 contains 15 residues. V was cut by 5 bases and J by 5 bases, with 16 bases left in between. DNA for the CDR3: TGTGCCAGCAGCCTCATTCGGGACGGAGACAATGAGCAGTTCTTC. Amino acid sequence: CASSLIRDGDNEQFF.

The rearrangement joins TRBV30 to TRBJ2-1; 8 bases line up with TRBD2. Germline-derived CDR1 and CDR2 are GTSNPN and SVGIG (reference sequence). This CDR3 has 14 residues. Unmatched junction bases numbered 7, after V lost 3 bases and J lost 6 bases. The CDR3 spells CAWRLRGGGNEQFF. CDR3 bases: TGTGCCTGGAGACTACGGGGGGGCGGCAATGAGCAGTTCTTC.

V usage is TRBV4-1 and J usage is TRBJ1-1; no reliable D call. Germline lookup yields CDR1 MGHRA and CDR2 YSYEKL. V lost 0 bases and J lost 1, with 15 bases in between. The CDR3 spans 17 residues. The CDR3 DNA sequence: TGCGCCAGCAGCCAAGAAGGGAGGCGAGGGAAGAACACTGAAGCTTTCTTT. It yields the protein CASSQEGRRGKNTEAFF.

V gene TRBV30 combines with J gene TRBJ1-2, with 8 bases that match TRBD1. The CDR3 spans 13 residues. Trimming removed 7 bases from V and 3 bases from J; junction bases left unmatched: 7. The germline V gene has CDR1 GTSNPN and CDR2 SVGIG (reference sequence). CDR3 region: CASTGQGYYGYTF. In DNA, the CDR3 is TGTGCCTCGACCGGACAGGGCTACTATGGCTACACCTTC.

This chain uses TRBV30 with TRBJ2-1; D is perhaps TRBD2 (5 bases). Germline-derived CDR1 and CDR2 are GTSNPN and SVGIG (reference sequence). V was pared by 0 bases and J by 9 bases, with 9 bases between. CDR3 length: 12 residues. The DNA for the CDR3 is TGTGCCTGGAGTGTGGCGGGTGGTGAGCAGTTCTTC. Translated, it gives CAWSVAGGEQFF. Using reference TRBV30 and TRBJ2-1 for the parts outside the CDR3, the full variable domain is SQTIHQWPATLVQPVGSPLSLECTVEGTSNPNLYWYRQAAGRGLQLLFYSVGIGQISSEVPQNLSASRPQDRQFILSSKKLLLSDSGFYLCAWSVAGGEQFFGPGTRLTVL.

The V and J genes are TRBV28 and TRBJ1-5; unclear D gene. The CDR3 spans 13 residues. V dropped 0 bases and J dropped 4 bases, with 4 bases sitting between them. Looked up from germline, CDR1 is MDHEN and CDR2 is SYDVKM. The CDR3 sequence is CASSLWGNQPQHF. For the CDR3, the DNA is TGTGCCAGCAGTTTATGGGGAAATCAGCCCCAGCATTTT.

The rearrangement joins TRBV25-1 to TRBJ2-7, with TRBD2 identical over 9 bases. The V and J ends lost 6 bases and 2 bases, in that order; junction bases with no gene match: 14. The length of the CDR3 is 17 residues. CDR1 is MGHDK, CDR2 SYGVNS, per germline. CDR3 DNA: TGTGCCAGCAGAGACACTAATAGCGGGAGTTCCCCCTACGAGCAGTACGTC. This translates into CASRDTNSGSSPYEQYV.

This chain connects TRBV13 to TRBJ2-1; possible D gene TRBD2, 6 bases. Germline CDR1 reads PRHDT; CDR2 reads FYEKMQ (reference sequence). V was pared by 5 bases and J by 2 bases, with 25 bases between. The CDR3 has 19 amino acids. CDR3 nucleotides: TGTGCCAGCAGCCCAGTCGGGGGAACGTCCTCCCCTACCTACAATGAGCAGTTCTTC. It translates to CASSPVGGTSSPTYNEQFF.

The chain is built from TRBV5-1 and TRBJ1-1; 8 bases are shared with TRBD1. The CDR3 runs 13 residues. Per the germline V gene, CDR1 is SGHRS and CDR2 is YFSETQ. J was trimmed by 7 bases and V by 2 bases; bases with no gene match: 4. The CDR3 nucleotides are TGCGCCAGCAGCTTACGACAGGGGATTGAAGCTTTCTTT. The encoded protein is CASSLRQGIEAFF.

The chain employs TRBV7-2 and TRBJ1-5; 7 bases line up with TRBD1. Germline V gene sequence: CDR1 SGHTA, CDR2 FQGNSA. V lost 5 bases, J lost 4 bases, and 8 bases stayed unmatched. This CDR3 contains 15 residues. In DNA, the CDR3 is TGTGCCAGCAGCCCGCGCCGGACAGGTAATCAGCCCCAGCATTTT. Protein sequence: CASSPRRTGNQPQHF.